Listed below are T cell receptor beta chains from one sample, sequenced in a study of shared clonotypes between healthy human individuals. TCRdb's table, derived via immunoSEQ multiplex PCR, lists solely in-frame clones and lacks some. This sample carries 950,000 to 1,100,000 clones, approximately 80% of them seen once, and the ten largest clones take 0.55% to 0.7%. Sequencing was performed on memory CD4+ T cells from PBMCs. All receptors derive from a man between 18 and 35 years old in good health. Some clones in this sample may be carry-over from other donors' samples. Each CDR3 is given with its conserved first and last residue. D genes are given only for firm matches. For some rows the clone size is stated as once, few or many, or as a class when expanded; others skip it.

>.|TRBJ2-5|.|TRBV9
CASSEPYF
TGTGCCAGCAGCGAGCCCTACTTC
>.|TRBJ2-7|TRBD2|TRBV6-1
CASSRTSGLYEQYF
TGTGCCAGCAGTAGGACTAGCGGATTATACGAGCAGTACTTC
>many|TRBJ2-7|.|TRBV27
CASSLSGLGYEQYF
TGTGCCAGCAGTTTGTCGGGCCTAGGGTACGAGCAGTACTTC
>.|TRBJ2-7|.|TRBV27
CASSPGAGRLYEQYF
TGTGCCAGCAGTCCTGGGGCAGGGCGGCTCTACGAGCAGTACTTC
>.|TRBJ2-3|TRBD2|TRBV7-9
CASRLAVSTDTQYF
TGTGCCAGCAGACTAGCGGTCTCCACAGATACGCAGTATTTT
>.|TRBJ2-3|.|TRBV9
CASSAQRTSTDTQYF
TGTGCCAGCAGCGCACAGAGGACCTCCACAGATACGCAGTATTTT
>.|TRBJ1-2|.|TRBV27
CASSPRDSSYGYTF
TGTGCCAGCAGTCCCAGAGACAGCAGCTATGGCTACACCTTC
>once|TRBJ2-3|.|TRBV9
CASSRGSSTDTQYF
TGTGCCAGCAGCAGGGGGAGTAGCACAGATACGCAGTATTTT
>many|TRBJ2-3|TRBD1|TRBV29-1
CSASGTGGTDTQYF
TGCAGCGCCTCCGGGACAGGGGGCACGGATACGCAGTATTTT
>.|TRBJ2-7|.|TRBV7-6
CASSPLSGFGYEQYF
TGTGCCAGCAGCCCACTGTCAGGGTTTGGATACGAGCAGTACTTC
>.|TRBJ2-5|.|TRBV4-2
CASSQAARGSGETQYF
TGTGCCAGCAGCCAGGCCGCGCGCGGGTCCGGAGAGACCCAGTACTTC
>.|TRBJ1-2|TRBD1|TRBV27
CASSLLAGQAGYTF
TGTGCCAGCAGTTTATTAGCGGGACAGGCGGGCTACACCTTC
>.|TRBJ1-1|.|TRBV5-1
CASSSDGQRDTEAFF
TGCGCCAGCAGCTCCGATGGGCAGCGGGACACTGAAGCTTTCTTT
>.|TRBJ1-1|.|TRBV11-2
CASSAIRGETEAFF
TGTGCCAGCAGCGCCATAAGGGGAGAAACTGAAGCTTTCTTT
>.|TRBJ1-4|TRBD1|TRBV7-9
CASSPPGQGAINEKLFF
TGTGCCAGCAGCCCACCGGGACAGGGGGCTATTAATGAAAAACTGTTTTTT